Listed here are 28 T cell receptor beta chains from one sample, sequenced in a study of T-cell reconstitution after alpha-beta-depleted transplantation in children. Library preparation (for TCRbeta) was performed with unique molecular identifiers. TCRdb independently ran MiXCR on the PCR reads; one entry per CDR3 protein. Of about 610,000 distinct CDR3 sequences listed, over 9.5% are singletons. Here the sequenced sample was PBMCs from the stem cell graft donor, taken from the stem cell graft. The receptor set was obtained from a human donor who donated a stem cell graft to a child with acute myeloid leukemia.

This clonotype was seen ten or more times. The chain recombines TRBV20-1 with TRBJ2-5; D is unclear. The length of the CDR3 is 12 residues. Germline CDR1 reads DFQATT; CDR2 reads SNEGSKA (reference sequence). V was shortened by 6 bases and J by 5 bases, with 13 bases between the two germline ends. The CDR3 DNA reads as TGCAGTGCGAGGTCGGCCTGGGAGACCCAGTACTTC. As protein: CSARSAWETQYF.

The CDR3, as DNA: TGTGCCAGCAGCGCGCAACGGACTAGCTCTAGCACAGATACGCAGTATTTT. Translation gives CASSAQRTSSSTDTQYF. The chain joins TRBV7-6 to TRBJ2-3, with 8 bases that match TRBD2. This CDR3 region has 17 residues. The germline gives CDR1 SGHVS, CDR2 FNYEAQ. J was trimmed by 0 bases and V by 5 bases; bases with no gene match: 10.

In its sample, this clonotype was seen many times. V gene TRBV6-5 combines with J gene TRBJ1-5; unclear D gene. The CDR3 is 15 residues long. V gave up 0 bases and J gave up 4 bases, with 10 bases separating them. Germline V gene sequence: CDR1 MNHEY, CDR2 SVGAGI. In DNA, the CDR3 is TGTGCCAGCAGTTACTCGATTACAGCGAATCAGCCCCAGCATTTT. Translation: CASSYSITANQPQHF.

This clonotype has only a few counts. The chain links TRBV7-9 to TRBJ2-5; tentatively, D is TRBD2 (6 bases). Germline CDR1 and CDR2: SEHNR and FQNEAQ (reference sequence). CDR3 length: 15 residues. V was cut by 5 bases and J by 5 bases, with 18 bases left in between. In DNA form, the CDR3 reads TGTGCCAGCAGCCCGGCTGGGGCGGAGGGGGAGACCCAGTACTTC. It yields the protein CASSPAGAEGETQYF.

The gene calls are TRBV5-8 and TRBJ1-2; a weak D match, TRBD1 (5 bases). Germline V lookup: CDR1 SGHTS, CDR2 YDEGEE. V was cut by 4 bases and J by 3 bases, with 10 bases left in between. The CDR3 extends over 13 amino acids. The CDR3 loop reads CASSPRDYYGYTF. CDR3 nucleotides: TGTGCCAGCAGCCCGAGGGACTACTATGGCTACACCTTC.

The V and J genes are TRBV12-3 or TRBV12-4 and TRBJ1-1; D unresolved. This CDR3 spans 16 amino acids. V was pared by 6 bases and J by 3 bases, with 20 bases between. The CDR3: CASSSLPAGWDTEAFF. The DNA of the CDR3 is TGTGCCAGCAGCTCTCTCCCCGCGGGTTGGGACACTGAAGCTTTCTTT.

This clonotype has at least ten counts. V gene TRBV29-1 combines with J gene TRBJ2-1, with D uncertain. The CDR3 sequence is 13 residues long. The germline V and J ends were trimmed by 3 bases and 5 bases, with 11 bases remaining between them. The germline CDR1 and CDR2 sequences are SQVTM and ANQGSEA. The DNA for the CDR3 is TGCAGCGTTGAGGTGTTCCGGGACAATGAGCAGTTCTTC. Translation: CSVEVFRDNEQFF.

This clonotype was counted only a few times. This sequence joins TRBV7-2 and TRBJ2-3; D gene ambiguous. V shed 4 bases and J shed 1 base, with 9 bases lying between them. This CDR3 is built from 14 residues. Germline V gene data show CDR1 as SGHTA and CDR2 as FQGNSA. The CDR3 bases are TGTGCCAGCAGCTCCCAGACGGGCACAGATACGCAGTATTTT. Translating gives CASSSQTGTDTQYF.

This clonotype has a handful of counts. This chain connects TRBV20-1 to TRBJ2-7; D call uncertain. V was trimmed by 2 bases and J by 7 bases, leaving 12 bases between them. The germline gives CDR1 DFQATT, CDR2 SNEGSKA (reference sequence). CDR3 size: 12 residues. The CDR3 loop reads CSARKQIGEQYF. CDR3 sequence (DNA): TGCAGTGCTAGAAAGCAAATCGGGGAGCAGTACTTC.

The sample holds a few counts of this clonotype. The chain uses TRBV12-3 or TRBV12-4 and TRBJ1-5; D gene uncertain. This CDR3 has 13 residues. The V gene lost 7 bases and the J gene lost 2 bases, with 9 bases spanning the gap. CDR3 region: CASTQDGNQPQHF. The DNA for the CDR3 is TGTGCCAGCACCCAGGACGGCAATCAGCCCCAGCATTTT.

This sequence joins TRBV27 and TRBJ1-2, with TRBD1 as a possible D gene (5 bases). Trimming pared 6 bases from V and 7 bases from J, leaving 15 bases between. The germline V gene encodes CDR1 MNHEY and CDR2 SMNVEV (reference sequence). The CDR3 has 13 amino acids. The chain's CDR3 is CASSSRQQIGYTF. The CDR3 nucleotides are TGTGCCAGCAGCTCCCGACAGCAGATTGGCTACACCTTC.

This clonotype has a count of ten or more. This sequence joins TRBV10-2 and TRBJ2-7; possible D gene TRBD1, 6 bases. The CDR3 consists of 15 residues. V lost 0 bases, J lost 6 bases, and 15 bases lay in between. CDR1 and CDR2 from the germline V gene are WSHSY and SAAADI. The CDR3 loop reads CASSESYREGTEQYF. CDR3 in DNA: TGCGCCAGCAGTGAGTCTTACAGGGAAGGGACCGAGCAGTACTTC.

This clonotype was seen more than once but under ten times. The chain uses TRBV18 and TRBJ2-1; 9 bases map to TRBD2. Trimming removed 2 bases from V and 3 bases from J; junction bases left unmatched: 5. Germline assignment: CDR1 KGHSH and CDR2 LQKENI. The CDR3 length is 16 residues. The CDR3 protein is CASSPTLAGNYNEQFF. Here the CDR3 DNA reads TGTGCCAGCTCACCAACCCTAGCGGGAAACTACAATGAGCAGTTCTTC.

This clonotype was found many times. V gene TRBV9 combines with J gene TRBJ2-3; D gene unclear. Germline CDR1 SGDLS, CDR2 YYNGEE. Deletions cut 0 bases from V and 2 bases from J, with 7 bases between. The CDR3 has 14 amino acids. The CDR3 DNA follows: TGTGCCAGCAGCGTAGCGGCGACCACAGATACGCAGTATTTT. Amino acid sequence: CASSVAATTDTQYF.

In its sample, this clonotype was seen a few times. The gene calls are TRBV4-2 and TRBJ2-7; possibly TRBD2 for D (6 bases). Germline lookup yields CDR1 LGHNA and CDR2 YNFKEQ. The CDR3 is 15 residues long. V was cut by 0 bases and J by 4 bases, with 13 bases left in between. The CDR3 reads CASSQEGGSDYEQYF. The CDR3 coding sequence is TGTGCCAGCAGCCAAGAGGGGGGTAGCGATTACGAGCAGTACTTC.

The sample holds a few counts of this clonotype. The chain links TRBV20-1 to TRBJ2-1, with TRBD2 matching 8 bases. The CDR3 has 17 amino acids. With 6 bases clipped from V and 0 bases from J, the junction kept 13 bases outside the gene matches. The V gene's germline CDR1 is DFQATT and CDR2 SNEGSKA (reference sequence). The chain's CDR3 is CSADHLAGASSYNEQFF. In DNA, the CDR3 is TGCAGTGCCGACCACCTAGCGGGTGCCAGCTCCTACAATGAGCAGTTCTTC.

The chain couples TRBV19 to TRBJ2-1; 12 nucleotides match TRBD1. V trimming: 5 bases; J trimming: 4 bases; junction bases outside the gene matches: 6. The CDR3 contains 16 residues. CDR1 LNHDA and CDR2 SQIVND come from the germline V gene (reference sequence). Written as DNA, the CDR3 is TGTGCCAGTAGTCCGTGGGACAGGGGGCCTTACAATGAGCAGTTCTTC. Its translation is CASSPWDRGPYNEQFF.

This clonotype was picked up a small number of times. For the CDR3, the DNA is TGTGCCAGCAGCACCCCGGGGACAGGGTCCAGCTACGAGCAGTACTTC. It translates to CASSTPGTGSSYEQYF. V gene TRBV6-1 combines with J gene TRBJ2-7; 9 bases map to TRBD1. V lost 6 bases and J lost 3; bases outside the gene matches: 12. Germline assignment: CDR1 MNHNS and CDR2 SASEGT. The CDR3 has 16 amino acids.

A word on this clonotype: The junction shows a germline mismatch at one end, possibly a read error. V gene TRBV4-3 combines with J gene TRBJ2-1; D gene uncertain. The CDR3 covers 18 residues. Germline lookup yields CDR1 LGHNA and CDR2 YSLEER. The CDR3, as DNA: TGCGCCAGCAGCCAAGCCCTTCAGGAATGGCGGACCTACAGTGAGCAGTTCTTC. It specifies CASSQALQEWRTYSEQFF.

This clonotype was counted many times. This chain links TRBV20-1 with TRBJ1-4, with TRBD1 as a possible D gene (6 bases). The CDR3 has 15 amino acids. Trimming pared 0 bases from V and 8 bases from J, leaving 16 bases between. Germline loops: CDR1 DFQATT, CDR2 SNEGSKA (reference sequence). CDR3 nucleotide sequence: TGCAGTGCTAGAGATAGCACAGGGTCGCGCGAAAAACTGTTTTTT. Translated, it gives CSARDSTGSREKLFF.

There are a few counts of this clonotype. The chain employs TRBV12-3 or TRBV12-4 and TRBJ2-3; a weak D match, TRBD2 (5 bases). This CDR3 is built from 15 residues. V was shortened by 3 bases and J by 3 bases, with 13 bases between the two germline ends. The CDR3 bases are TGTGCCAGCAGTTTTGAAACTAGTTCGACAGATACGCAGTATTTT. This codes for CASSFETSSTDTQYF.

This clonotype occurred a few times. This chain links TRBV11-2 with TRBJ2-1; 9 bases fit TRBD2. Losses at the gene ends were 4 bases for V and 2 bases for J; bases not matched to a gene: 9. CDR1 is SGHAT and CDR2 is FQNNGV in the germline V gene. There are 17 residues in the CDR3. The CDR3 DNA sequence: TGTGCCAGCAGCTCAATTACTAGCGGGTACGCCTACAATGAGCAGTTCTTC. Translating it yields CASSSITSGYAYNEQFF.

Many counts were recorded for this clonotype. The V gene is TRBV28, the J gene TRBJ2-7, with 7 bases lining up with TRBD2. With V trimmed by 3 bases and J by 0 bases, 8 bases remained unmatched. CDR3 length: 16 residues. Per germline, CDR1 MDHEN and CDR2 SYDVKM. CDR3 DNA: TGTGCCAGCAGTTTTTCCGGCGGCGGGAGCTCCTACGAGCAGTACTTC. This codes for CASSFSGGGSSYEQYF.

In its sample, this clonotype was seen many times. The CDR3 DNA sequence: TGTGCCAGCAGCCAACAAATTTGGGCCAATGAGCAGTTCTTC. Translated, it gives CASSQQIWANEQFF. The J gene is TRBJ2-1, the V gene TRBV3-1, with unresolved D. CDR1 and CDR2 from the germline V gene are LGHDT and YNNKEL (reference sequence). The CDR3 loop spans 14 amino acids. Trimming took off 2 bases at V and 6 bases at J, with 11 bases between the two ends.

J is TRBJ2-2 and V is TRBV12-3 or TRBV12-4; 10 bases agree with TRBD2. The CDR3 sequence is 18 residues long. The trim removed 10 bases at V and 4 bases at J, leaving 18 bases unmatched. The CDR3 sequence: CAICWLSSGRGLTGELFF. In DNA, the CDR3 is TGTGCCATCTGTTGGTTGTCTAGCGGGAGAGGTCTCACCGGGGAGCTGTTTTTT.

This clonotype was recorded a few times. The CDR3 is CASSQGQGRYGYTF. The CDR3 bases are TGTGCCAGCAGTCAGGGACAGGGGAGATACGGCTACACCTTC. This chain joins TRBV27 and TRBJ1-2; 10 bases are shared with TRBD1. The CDR3 covers 14 residues. V was clipped by 5 bases and J by 8 bases; unmatched bases: 8. Looked up from germline, CDR1 is MNHEY and CDR2 is SMNVEV (reference sequence).

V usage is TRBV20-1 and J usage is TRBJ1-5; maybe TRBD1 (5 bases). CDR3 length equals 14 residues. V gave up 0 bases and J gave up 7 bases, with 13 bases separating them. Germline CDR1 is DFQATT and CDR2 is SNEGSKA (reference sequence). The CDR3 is CSARDRGGVQPQHF. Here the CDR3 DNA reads TGCAGTGCTAGAGATCGGGGGGGTGTCCAGCCCCAGCATTTT.

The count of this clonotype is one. In DNA, the CDR3 is TGTGCCAGCAGCTTAGTCGCCTGGGACTCTTCTAGCACAGATACGCAGTATTTT. As protein: CASSLVAWDSSSTDTQYF. The gene calls are TRBV7-2 and TRBJ2-3; D might be TRBD2 (6 bases). CDR1 SGHTA and CDR2 FQGNSA come from the germline V gene. Trimming removed 1 base at V and 0 bases at J, with 17 bases between. The CDR3 consists of 18 residues.